One and the same sample provided the 18 T cell receptor beta chains below, sequenced in a study of vaccination effects on CD4 cells after COVID-19. These receptors are not linked to any known antigen. With the ViraFEST assay, the study expanded antigen-specific CD4+ T cells using viral peptide pools, then sequenced them. Following culture for around 10 days, CD4+ T cells were isolated. Nucleocapsid antibodies stayed negative before and after vaccination, showing no earlier SARS-CoV-2 infection. This table comes from immunoSEQ multiplex PCR, and its TCRdb copy is limited to in-frame clones, with some not included. Here the sample spans roughly 63,000 clones, roughly 80% being singletons. Sequenced material: CD4+ T cells from PBMCs cultured with SARS-CoV-2 spike peptides, taken before COVID-19 vaccination. These receptors came from a human donor who received a COVID-19 vaccine.

This clone turned up a few times. The rearrangement joins TRBV4-1 to TRBJ1-2; D perhaps matches TRBD1 (5 bases). This CDR3 has 15 amino acids. The V and J ends lost 1 base and 7 bases respectively, with 16 bases between them. The V gene's germline CDR1 is MGHRA and CDR2 YSYEKL. The CDR3 DNA reads as TGCGCCAGCAGCCAAGTAACAGGAGAAAGCGGTGGCTACACCTTC. This translates into CASSQVTGESGGYTF.

A few counts support this clone. The CDR3 nucleotides read TGTGCCAGCAGCTGGGGGTTACGGGGAGACAATGAGCAGTTCTTC. Residues: CASSWGLRGDNEQFF. The chain recombines TRBV5-6 with TRBJ2-1; D is tentatively TRBD1 or TRBD2 (5 bases each). V lost 3 bases, J lost 5 bases, and 15 bases lay in between. The CDR3 sequence is 15 residues long. Germline CDR1 and CDR2: SGHDT and YYEEEE.

This clone appeared a few times. This chain uses TRBV10-3 with TRBJ2-7, with 8 nucleotides matching TRBD2. CDR1 is ENHRY, CDR2 SYGVKD, per germline. This CDR3 comprises 13 residues. Trimming removed 6 bases from V and 5 bases from J; junction bases left unmatched: 6. DNA for the CDR3: TGTGCCATCAGAGATACGGGAGGGAACGAGCAGTACGTC. Amino acids: CAIRDTGGNEQYV.

The chain has TRBV5-8 and TRBJ2-2; the D is unclear. V was trimmed by 0 bases and J by 7 bases, leaving 13 bases between them. CDR3 length: 15 amino acids. Germline CDR1 SGHTS, CDR2 YDEGEE. The CDR3 sequence is CASSLASGPGGELFF. CDR3 DNA sequence: TGTGCCAGCAGCTTGGCCTCCGGGCCGGGCGGGGAGCTGTTTTTT.

The chain uses TRBV11-2 and TRBJ1-1, with TRBD1 identical over 7 bases. CDR1 and CDR2 from the germline V gene are SGHAT and FQNNGV. The CDR3 loop spans 15 amino acids. Trimming removed 5 bases from V and 0 bases from J; junction bases left unmatched: 6. As DNA, the CDR3 is TGTGCCAGCAGCCTCGAGCAGGGGGTGAACACTGAAGCTTTCTTT. Its translation: CASSLEQGVNTEAFF.

The chain joins TRBV2 to TRBJ2-2, with D possibly being TRBD2 (5 bases). V dropped 6 bases and J dropped 4 bases, with 12 bases sitting between them. Germline CDR1 SNHLY, CDR2 FYNNEI. The CDR3 extends over 14 amino acids. The CDR3 bases are TGTGCCAGCAGAGGAGGTGAGGGCACCGGGGAGCTGTTTTTT. It translates to CASRGGEGTGELFF.

The table lists this clone with a few counts. The rearrangement links TRBV18 to TRBJ2-2; D is perhaps TRBD1 or TRBD2 (7 bases each). Trimming removed 8 bases at V and 4 bases at J, with 20 bases between. The CDR3 has 16 amino acids. From germline, CDR1 is KGHSH and CDR2 LQKENI. CDR3 in amino acids: CASTHGRGGSTGELFF. As DNA, the CDR3 is TGTGCCAGCACTCACGGCAGGGGGGGCAGCACCGGGGAGCTGTTTTTT.

The rearrangement links TRBV15 to TRBJ2-2; no firm D call. CDR1 is LNHNV, CDR2 YYDKDF, per germline (reference sequence). The CDR3 runs 14 residues. V was trimmed by 0 bases and J by 7 bases, leaving 9 bases between them. This CDR3 is CATSRDKGYGELFF. The CDR3 bases are TGTGCCACCAGCAGAGATAAAGGGTACGGGGAGCTGTTTTTT.

This rearrangement joins TRBV30 to TRBJ2-7, with D perhaps being TRBD1 or TRBD2 (7 bases each). Deletions cut 2 bases from V and 2 bases from J, with 16 bases between. There are 15 residues in the CDR3. The V gene's germline CDR1 is GTSNPN and CDR2 SVGIG (reference sequence). The chain's CDR3 is CAWSRGQGGTYEQYV. The CDR3 nucleotides are TGTGCCTGGAGTAGGGGGCAGGGGGGGACCTACGAGCAGTACGTC.

This chain joins TRBV7-9 and TRBJ1-1; a possible D gene is TRBD1 (5 bases). The germline V and J ends were trimmed by 2 bases and 1 base, with 5 bases remaining between them. The CDR3 is made up of 13 amino acids. The germline V gene has CDR1 SEHNR and CDR2 FQNEAQ (reference sequence). CDR3 region: CASSLTGNTEAFF. The DNA of the CDR3 is TGTGCCAGCAGCTTAACAGGGAACACTGAAGCTTTCTTT.

This clone was counted a single time. The chain links TRBV7-3 to TRBJ2-3, with TRBD2 identical over 9 bases. The germline V gene has CDR1 SGHTA and CDR2 FQGTGA. V lost 0 bases to trimming and J lost 6 bases; unmatched junction nucleotides: 10. CDR3 length: 17 residues. The CDR3 reads CASSLTVLAGSSDTQYF. The DNA for the CDR3 is TGTGCCAGCAGCTTAACTGTTCTAGCGGGGTCGTCTGATACGCAGTATTTT. The full variable domain, with the rest looked up from reference TRBV7-3 and TRBJ2-3, is GAGVSQTPSNKVTEKGKYVELRCDPISGHTALYWYRQSLGQGPEFLIYFQGTGAADDSGLPNDRFFAVRPEGSVSTLKIQRTERGDSAVYLCASSLTVLAGSSDTQYFGPGTRLTVL.

The V and J genes are TRBV29-1 and TRBJ1-4; D is unresolved. V lost 0 bases and J 0 bases, leaving 11 bases between the germline ends. The germline gives CDR1 SQVTM, CDR2 ANQGSEA. This CDR3 is built from 16 residues. CDR3 region: CSVEDAGSTTNEKLFF. In nucleotides, the CDR3 is TGCAGCGTTGAAGATGCGGGGTCTACAACTAATGAAAAACTGTTTTTT.

The rearrangement joins TRBV27 to TRBJ1-5; D is unclear. Trimming removed 5 bases from V and 4 bases from J, with 9 bases in between. The CDR3 is made up of 13 amino acids. Germline CDR1 is MNHEY and CDR2 is SMNVEV (reference sequence). For the CDR3, the DNA is TGTGCCAGCAGTACGATTGAAAATCAGCCCCAGCATTTT. Translating it yields CASSTIENQPQHF.

This chain links TRBV6-5 with TRBJ2-1; no clear D gene. Trimming removed 5 bases from V and 7 bases from J, with 12 bases in between. The germline V gene has CDR1 MNHEY and CDR2 SVGAGI. The CDR3 is 13 amino acids. The CDR3 spells CASSRTGTNEQFF. The CDR3 coding sequence is TGTGCCAGCAGTAGGACCGGCACTAATGAGCAGTTCTTC.

The chain uses TRBV28 and TRBJ2-1, with D tentatively TRBD1 or TRBD2 (6 bases each). This CDR3 is built from 19 residues. Germline CDR1 and CDR2: MDHEN and SYDVKM. Trimming removed 3 bases from V and 4 bases from J, with 25 bases in between. The CDR3 DNA reads as TGTGCCAGCAGTTTTCCTCTTTATGGGGGGCCTCAGCAGTACAATGAGCAGTTCTTC. Encoded protein: CASSFPLYGGPQQYNEQFF.

This clone was seen a handful of times. CDR3 sequence (DNA): TGTGCCAGCAGCCCCCGGACCGATAATTCACCCCTCCACTTT. Its protein is CASSPRTDNSPLHF. The chain has TRBV3-1 (or the pseudogene TRBV3-2) and TRBJ1-6; no clear D gene. This CDR3 region has 14 residues. V lost 4 bases and J 5 bases, leaving 9 bases between the germline ends. CDR1 LGHDT and CDR2 YNNKEL come from the germline V gene (reference sequence).

This chain uses TRBV6-5 with TRBJ1-1, with D perhaps TRBD1 (6 bases). Germline assignment: CDR1 MNHEY and CDR2 SVGAGI. This CDR3 spans 15 amino acids. V lost 2 bases and J 3 bases, leaving 13 bases between the germline ends. In DNA, the CDR3 is TGTGCCAGCAGTTACCAACAGGGTACCCACACTGAAGCTTTCTTT. It translates to CASSYQQGTHTEAFF.

V gene TRBV24-1 combines with J gene TRBJ2-3, with D perhaps TRBD1 (5 bases). V lost 5 bases, J lost 2 bases, and 13 bases lay in between. The CDR3 consists of 15 residues. Germline assignment: CDR1 KGHDR and CDR2 SFDVKD. The DNA of the CDR3 is TGTGCCACCAGTGTAGGGTCTGGACACACAGATACGCAGTATTTT. It yields the protein CATSVGSGHTDTQYF.